This TCR beta chain comes out of a study of T-cell reconstitution after alpha-beta-depleted transplantation in children. Preparation of the TCRbeta library used unique molecular identifiers. TCRdb analysed the PCR reads with MiXCR anew, one entry per CDR3 protein. The sample has approximately 200,000 distinct CDR3 sequences, more than 12% seen once. V gave up 4 bases and J gave up 5 bases, with 11 bases separating them. The CDR3 has 13 residues. Germline CDR1 reads MNHNS; CDR2 reads SASEGT. The sequenced sample was PBMCs from the stem cell graft donor, obtained from the stem cell graft. This TCR was recovered from a human donor who donated a stem cell graft to a child with acute lymphoblastic leukemia. V gene TRBV6-1 combines with J gene TRBJ1-1; the D is unclear. The CDR3, as DNA: TGTGCCAGCAGTGCTCGGGAGGAGACTGAAGCTTTCTTT. This gives the protein CASSAREETEAFF.